This note documents a single T cell receptor beta chain sequence. The CDR3 runs 15 residues. V shed 6 bases and J shed 3 bases, with 14 bases lying between them. Germline assignment: CDR1 MNHEY and CDR2 SVGEGT. This specimen comes from a study of CD8 T cells in ankylosing spondylitis. It was by quantitative 5'-RACE with molecular barcodes that TCR beta libraries were made. TCRdb analysed the 5' RACE reads with MiXCR anew, one entry per CDR3 protein. The top ten clones hold around 15% of a sample with about 150,000 distinct CDR3 sequences, 44% of them seen once. The V gene is TRBV6-2 or TRBV6-3, the J gene TRBJ2-2, with D tentatively TRBD1 (6 bases). Sequenced material: synovial fluid, either unsorted or a sorted T cell fraction (not recorded which). The clonotype was recovered from a male donor with ankylosing spondylitis. The CDR3: CASRPGQRDTGELFF. CDR3 DNA: TGTGCCAGCAGACCCGGACAGCGAGACACCGGGGAGCTGTTTTTT.